Sequencing of this T cell receptor (beta chain) was carried out in a study of blood T cell repertoires in COVID-19. Study in general: Whether acute or convalescent, the COVID-19 samples came from the United States, Italy and Spain. The analysed material was cDNA or gDNA that came from T cells, B-cell-depleted T cells, or PBMCs.

The ends lost 3 bases at V and 3 bases at J; junction bases unmatched: 5. CDR3 size: 16 residues. Germline-derived CDR1 and CDR2 are KGHSH and LQKENI. Sequenced by immunoSEQ multiplex PCR; TCRdb stores in-frame clones only, minus some. The table records approximately 330,000 clones, 88% of them present only once. The sequence was obtained from a woman in her forties or fifties with active or convalescent COVID-19. The sample was peripheral blood. The chain links TRBV18 to TRBJ2-2; 9 nucleotides match TRBD1. The CDR3 protein is CASSPRTGDDTGELFF. CDR3 DNA: TGTGCCAGCTCACCGCGGACAGGGGACGACACCGGGGAGCTGTTTTTT.